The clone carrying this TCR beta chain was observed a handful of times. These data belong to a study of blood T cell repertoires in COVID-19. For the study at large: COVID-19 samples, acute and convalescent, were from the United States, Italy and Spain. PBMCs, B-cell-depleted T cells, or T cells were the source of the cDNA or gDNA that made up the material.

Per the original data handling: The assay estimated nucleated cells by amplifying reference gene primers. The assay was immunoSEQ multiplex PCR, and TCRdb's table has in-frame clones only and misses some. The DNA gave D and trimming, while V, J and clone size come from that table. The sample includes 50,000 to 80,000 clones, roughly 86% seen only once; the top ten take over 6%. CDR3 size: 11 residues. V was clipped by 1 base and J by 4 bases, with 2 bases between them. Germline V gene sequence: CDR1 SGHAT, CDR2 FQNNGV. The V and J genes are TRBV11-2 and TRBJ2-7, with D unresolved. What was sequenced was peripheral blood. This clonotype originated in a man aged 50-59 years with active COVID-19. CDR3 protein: CASSLAYEQYF. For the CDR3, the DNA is TGTGCCAGCAGCTTAGCGTACGAGCAGTACTTC.